The sequence of this T cell receptor (beta chain) was determined in a study of shared clonotypes between healthy human individuals. The test was conducted at deep level. TCRdb's table, derived via immunoSEQ multiplex PCR, lists solely in-frame clones and lacks some. The sample has approximately 2.5 million clones, around nine tenths seen once. CDR3 length: 13 amino acids. Sequencing was performed on naive CD4+ T cells sorted from blood. As for subset: CD45RA+ positively selected. J is TRBJ2-3 and V is TRBV12-2; no DNA check was done on the table's D call, TRBD2. TRBV12-2 is a pseudogene. This receptor was obtained from a man younger than 35 in good health. The CDR3 DNA sequence: TGTGCACCCCCCTTAGTCGGTGCAGATACGCAGTATTTT. As protein: CAPPLVGADTQYF.